A single sample is the source of the 22 T cell receptor beta chains below, sequenced in a study of T cell repertoires in ileal Crohn's disease. TCRdb's copy holds only in-frame clones and misses some; the assay was immunoSEQ multiplex PCR. The sample lists 9,500 to 11,000 clones; approximately 79% were seen once. The time point was: neoterminal ileum biopsy at postoperative endoscopy, about 6 months after surgery. Sequencing input: ileal tissue. These receptors were taken from an adult with Crohn's disease.

In its sample, this clone was seen a few times. V and J are TRBV6-5 and TRBJ1-2; 8 bases line up with TRBD1. The CDR3 is 15 amino acids. J gave up 4 bases and V 0 bases, and 4 bases lay outside the gene matches. Germline-derived CDR1 and CDR2 are MNHEY and SVGAGI. Here the CDR3 DNA reads TGTGCCAGCAGTTACTCGACAGGGGATACCTATGGCTACACCTTC. This gives the protein CASSYSTGDTYGYTF.

V usage is TRBV10-1 and J usage is TRBJ1-6; perhaps TRBD1 as D (6 bases). Germline V gene data show CDR1 as WNHNN and CDR2 as SYGVQD (reference sequence). The CDR3 covers 14 residues. Trimming cost V 8 bases and J 10 bases, with 18 bases left between them. CDR3 DNA: TGCGCCAGCTCCGCGATGGGAGGGGGATCACCCCTCCACTTT. Translation gives CASSAMGGGSPLHF.

Here the CDR3 reads CASSVTPGTGEVEGYTF. CDR3 in DNA: TGTGCCAGCAGCGTGACCCCCGGGACAGGGGAAGTCGAAGGCTACACCTTC. J is TRBJ1-2 and V is TRBV5-4; 10 bases agree with TRBD1. V was pared by 4 bases and J by 8 bases, with 17 bases of the junction left unmatched. The CDR3 covers 17 residues. The germline V gene encodes CDR1 SGHNT and CDR2 YYREEE (reference sequence).

A single count supports this clone. The rearrangement joins TRBV30 to TRBJ2-3; TRBD2 is a possible D gene (7 bases). Germline loops: CDR1 GTSNPN, CDR2 SVGIG (reference sequence). The CDR3 has 12 amino acids. Deletions cut 4 bases from V and 6 bases from J, with 11 bases between. In DNA form, the CDR3 reads TGTGCCTGGACGGGGGGCTGGGATACGCAGTATTTT. Translated, it gives CAWTGGWDTQYF.

The chain has TRBV5-1 and TRBJ1-6; 10 nucleotides align to TRBD1. This CDR3 contains 15 residues. Germline V gene data show CDR1 as SGHRS and CDR2 as YFSETQ. Trimming removed 3 bases from V and 5 bases from J; junction bases left unmatched: 2. DNA for the CDR3: TGCGCCAGCAGCTCGGGACAGGGGAATAATTCACCCCTCCACTTT. This translates into CASSSGQGNNSPLHF.

The chain couples TRBV4-1 to TRBJ1-1; tentative D call: TRBD1 (6 bases). Germline V gives CDR1 MGHRA, CDR2 YSYEKL. V was clipped by 4 bases and J by 5 bases, with 20 bases between them. The length of the CDR3 is 16 residues. The CDR3 DNA sequence: TGCGCCAGCAGCCGAGCGGGGGGGGCCGGGGTGACTGAAGCTTTCTTT. Amino acid sequence: CASSRAGGAGVTEAFF.

The chain combines TRBV11-1 with TRBJ2-7; 8 positions match TRBD1. J gave up 9 bases and V 6 bases, and 7 bases lay outside the gene matches. CDR1 and CDR2 (germline): SGHAT, FQDESV (reference sequence). This CDR3 has 12 residues. The CDR3 here is CASSKGQGGQYF. CDR3 nucleotide sequence: TGTGCCAGCAGTAAAGGACAGGGCGGGCAGTACTTC.

The chain carries TRBV6-5 and TRBJ2-3; 9 nucleotides match TRBD2. Germline CDR1 is MNHEY and CDR2 is SVGAGI. Germline trimming cut 0 bases from V and 4 bases from J; bases unmatched to any gene: 2. The CDR3 extends over 15 amino acids. CDR3 in amino acids: CASSYSAGGADTQYF. The CDR3 bases are TGTGCCAGCAGTTACTCAGCGGGGGGTGCAGATACGCAGTATTTT.

The chain employs TRBV11-2 and TRBJ2-7; 7 nucleotides align to TRBD1. CDR3 length equals 13 residues. CDR1 and CDR2 from the germline V gene are SGHAT and FQNNGV. The V gene end was trimmed by 6 bases and the J gene end by 7 bases; junction bases not matched to a gene: 9. The CDR3 DNA follows: TGTGCCAGCAGTCTATCTACAGGGGAAGAGCAGTACTTC. Protein product: CASSLSTGEEQYF.

V and J are TRBV7-7 and TRBJ1-1; maybe TRBD1 (5 bases). This CDR3 is 16 amino acids long. Germline CDR1 reads SSHAT; CDR2 reads FNYEAQ (reference sequence). The V and J ends lost 5 bases and 0 bases respectively, with 16 bases between them. CDR3 DNA: TGTGCCAGCAGCCCATATGTCGGGGGAATGAACACTGAAGCTTTCTTT. Protein product: CASSPYVGGMNTEAFF.

This clone appeared a single time. The J gene is TRBJ2-7, the V gene TRBV19, with D unresolved. In germline, CDR1 is LNHDA, CDR2 SQIVND (reference sequence). The CDR3 extends over 17 amino acids. The ends were cut back, 3 bases at V and 0 bases at J, with 18 bases in the middle. The CDR3 region has the DNA TGTGCCAGTAGTATTGGCCCTTCTCAGTCTTACTCCTACGAGCAGTACTTC. It translates to CASSIGPSQSYSYEQYF. Filled out from reference TRBV19 and TRBJ2-7, the complete variable domain reads DGGITQSPKYLFRKEGQNVTLSCEQNLNHDAMYWYRQDPGQGLRLIYYSQIVNDFQKGDIAEGYSVSREKKESFPLTVTSAQKNPTAFYLCASSIGPSQSYSYEQYFGPGTRLTVT.

The J gene is TRBJ1-6, the V gene TRBV11-3; D gene ambiguous. Germline values: CDR1 SGHNT, CDR2 YENEEA. The CDR3 length is 15 residues. V shed 4 bases and J shed 10 bases, with 17 bases lying between them. The CDR3 DNA reads TGTGCCAGCAGCTCGAGTGGTAGGGAGGGATCACCCCTCCACTTT. As protein: CASSSSGREGSPLHF.

V usage is TRBV18 and J usage is TRBJ1-1; a weak D match, TRBD1 (6 bases). Deletions cut 5 bases from V and 1 base from J, with 14 bases between. Germline-derived CDR1 and CDR2 are KGHSH and LQKENI. The CDR3 is 15 residues long. The CDR3 DNA reads TGTGCCAGCTCAGTCGCACAGGGAACGAACACTGAAGCTTTCTTT. Translation: CASSVAQGTNTEAFF.

The chain recombines TRBV6-1 with TRBJ1-1; TRBD1 is a possible D gene (6 bases). CDR3 size: 12 residues. Germline loops: CDR1 MNHNS, CDR2 SASEGT. Trimming stripped 7 bases from V and 10 bases from J, with 16 bases between. CDR3 nucleotide sequence: TGTGCCAGCAAGAATCCCGGGGGGGCAGCTTTCTTT. This translates into CASKNPGGAAFF.

This clone was recorded a few times. This sequence joins TRBV10-3 and TRBJ1-1; 8 nucleotides match TRBD1. There are 13 residues in the CDR3. Per germline, CDR1 ENHRY and CDR2 SYGVKD. Trimming took 9 bases from V and 5 from J; bases not matched to a gene: 8. CDR3 amino acids: CAIIGTGGTEAFF. In DNA, the CDR3 is TGTGCCATTATCGGGACAGGAGGTACTGAAGCTTTCTTT.

This sequence joins TRBV7-2 and TRBJ2-7; the match to TRBD1 covers 7 bases. The CDR3 is made up of 14 amino acids. The V gene's germline CDR1 is SGHTA and CDR2 FQGNSA. The V and J ends lost 1 base and 2 bases, in that order; junction bases with no gene match: 2. Here the CDR3 reads CASSLGTGPYEQYF. The CDR3 nucleotides are TGTGCCAGCAGCTTAGGGACAGGTCCCTACGAGCAGTACTTC. Drawing the rest from reference TRBV7-2 and TRBJ2-7, the complete variable domain is GAGVSQSPSNKVTEKGKDVELRCDPISGHTALYWYRQSLGQGLEFLIYFQGNSAPDKSGLPSDRFSAERTGGSVSTLTIQRTQQEDSAVYLCASSLGTGPYEQYFGPGTRLTVT.

V gene TRBV25-1 combines with J gene TRBJ1-2; 7 nucleotides align to TRBD1. Per germline, CDR1 MGHDK and CDR2 SYGVNS. V gave up 5 bases and J gave up 12 bases; unmatched junction bases: 9. The CDR3 runs 12 residues. In DNA form, the CDR3 reads TGTGCCAGCAGTATAGGGGGCCTTCGACACACCTTC. It translates to CASSIGGLRHTF.

This clone has a single count. The CDR3 spells CASSFLQAPSTDTQYF. The DNA for the CDR3 is TGTGCCAGCAGTTTCTTACAGGCCCCTAGCACAGATACGCAGTATTTT. The gene calls are TRBV27 and TRBJ2-3; TRBD1 is a possible D gene (5 bases). The CDR3 spans 16 residues. The V end was cut by 3 bases, the J end by 0 bases, with 13 bases between. In germline, CDR1 is MNHEY, CDR2 SMNVEV (reference sequence).

This clone was seen only once. The chain joins TRBV7-9 to TRBJ1-3; D unresolved. Germline values: CDR1 SEHNR, CDR2 FQNEAQ (reference sequence). The CDR3 extends over 14 amino acids. The V end lost 1 base, the J end lost 3 bases, and 7 bases lay between the germline ends. CDR3 residues: CASSLGRGGNTIYF. The CDR3 DNA sequence: TGTGCCAGCAGCTTAGGACGGGGTGGAAACACCATATATTTT. Looking up the rest from reference TRBV7-9 and TRBJ1-3 gives the full variable domain: DTGVSQNPRHKITKRGQNVTFRCDPISEHNRLYWYRQTLGQGPEFLTYFQNEAQLEKSRLLSDRFSAERPKGSFSTLEIQRTEQGDSAMYLCASSLGRGGNTIYFGEGSWLTVV.

The chain couples TRBV6-6 to TRBJ2-3, with D possibly being TRBD1 (5 bases). In germline, CDR1 is MNHNY, CDR2 SVGAGI (reference sequence). With 4 bases removed from V and 5 bases from J, the gap between germline ends came to 13 bases. CDR3 length: 14 amino acids. The CDR3 nucleotides are TGTGCCAGCAGTTTGGCCAGGGAAGGAGATACGCAGTATTTT. This gives the protein CASSLAREGDTQYF.

This chain connects TRBV11-3 to TRBJ2-2; D possibly corresponds to TRBD1 (6 bases). CDR1 SGHNT and CDR2 YENEEA come from the germline V gene. Trimming cost V 7 bases and J 1 base, with 10 bases left between them. The length of the CDR3 is 14 residues. In DNA form, the CDR3 reads TGTGCCAGCAAGGACAGAGTGAACACCGGGGAGCTGTTTTTT. Its protein product is CASKDRVNTGELFF.

J is TRBJ1-3 and V is TRBV2, with D possibly matching TRBD1 (5 bases). The CDR3 covers 12 residues. Trimming pared 5 bases from V and 4 bases from J, leaving 6 bases between. Germline values: CDR1 SNHLY, CDR2 FYNNEI. As DNA, the CDR3 is TGTGCCAGCAGTTACAGGGGAAACACCATATATTTT. Translating gives CASSYRGNTIYF.